The source of this T cell receptor (beta chain) is a study of PD-L1 blockade in urothelial cancer. In the study overall: It was at 3 weeks (second dose) and 6 weeks after treatment start that blood was analyzed.

Patients were living with locally advanced or metastatic urothelial carcinoma. The study collected 1 to 8 samples per patient, pretreatment and on-treatment. Germline CDR1 SEHNR, CDR2 FQNEAQ (reference sequence). The V and J ends lost 5 bases and 0 bases respectively, with 10 bases between them. CDR3 length: 14 residues. In the case of this clone: Its target is not known.

Study-level results: In blood at 3 weeks, tumor-associated clones expanded more among patients with durable benefit.

Produced via immunoSEQ multiplex PCR; TCRdb's table is partial and in-frame only. The sample lists 14,000 to 15,000 clones, 70% to 90% occurring once. The rearrangement links TRBV7-9 to TRBJ1-1, with D unresolved. The receptor was isolated from a man in his 70s with urothelial cancer. The sample in question was PBMCs, obtained around atezolizumab (anti-PD-L1) treatment. DNA of the CDR3: TGTGCCAGCAGCCCGTCCGAGATGAACACTGAAGCTTTCTTT. This translates into CASSPSEMNTEAFF.